Presented here are 25 T cell receptor beta chains from one specimen sequenced in a study of identical twins. Each CDR3 protein is one row after TCRdb ran MiXCR on the 5' RACE reads. The top ten clones hold 2.9% of a sample with about 470,000 distinct CDR3 sequences, 24% of them seen once. The same data also went into a second study, on T cells expressing NK-cell markers.

Material for sequencing was CD4+ T cells sorted from blood. The origin of the receptors is a woman aged 18-30 years in good health.

The table lists this clonotype with a few counts. The chain carries TRBV21-1 and TRBJ1-4; no check of the table's D call, TRBD1, against the DNA was made. TRBV21-1 is shown as a pseudogene. The CDR3 extends over 15 amino acids. The CDR3 spells CASSHGGGCNEKLFF. CDR3 bases: TGTGCCAGCAGCCATGGTGGGGGATGTAATGAAAAACTGTTTTTT.

This chain links TRBV29-1 with TRBJ2-3; D gene unclear. With 3 bases removed from V and 3 bases from J, the gap between germline ends came to 4 bases. The CDR3 is 11 residues long. Per germline, CDR1 SQVTM and CDR2 ANQGSEA. CDR3 in amino acids: CSVEATDTQYF. CDR3 sequence (DNA): TGCAGCGTTGAGGCGACAGATACGCAGTATTTT.

As for this clonotype: At one boundary the junction diverges from the germline segment, which might be a read error. V is TRBV7-6 and J is TRBJ1-1, with D perhaps TRBD1 (5 bases). This CDR3 comprises 14 residues. The germline V gene encodes CDR1 SGHVS and CDR2 FNYEAQ. CDR3 amino acids: CSSSREGENTEAFF. The CDR3 nucleotides read TGTTCCAGCAGCCGGGAAGGGGAAAACACTGAAGCTTTCTTT.

This rearrangement joins TRBV7-9 to TRBJ2-3; possibly TRBD2 for D (5 bases). Trimming removed 7 bases from V and 12 bases from J, with 20 bases in between. The length of the CDR3 is 13 residues. Germline V lookup: CDR1 SEHNR, CDR2 FQNEAQ (reference sequence). CDR3 DNA: TGTGCCAGCACCCGACGGAGCGGCACTACACAGTATTTT. It is translated as CASTRRSGTTQYF.

V is TRBV5-1 and J is TRBJ2-2; 8 nucleotides match TRBD2. With 0 bases clipped from V and 6 bases from J, the junction kept 13 bases outside the gene matches. Looked up from germline, CDR1 is SGHRS and CDR2 is YFSETQ. The CDR3 contains 18 residues. The CDR3 region is CASSLANIASGSPGELFF. CDR3 in DNA: TGCGCCAGCAGCTTGGCCAATATCGCCAGCGGGAGCCCCGGGGAGCTGTTTTTT. Supplemented by reference TRBV5-1 and TRBJ2-2, the full variable domain reads KAGVTQTPRYLIKTRGQQVTLSCSPISGHRSVSWYQQTPGQGLQFLFEYFSETQRNKGNFPGRFSGRQFSNSRSEMNVSTLELGDSALYLCASSLANIASGSPGELFFGEGSRLTVL.

This clonotype came up a few times. The rearrangement joins TRBV4-2 to TRBJ2-5, with D perhaps TRBD2 (7 bases). CDR1 is LGHNA and CDR2 is YNFKEQ in the germline V gene. The CDR3 has 16 amino acids. The V end lost 1 base, the J end lost 2 bases, and 14 bases lay between the germline ends. CDR3 DNA sequence: TGTGCCAGCAGCCAAGGGGGGCGGGGGTTACAAGAGACCCAGTACTTC. This sequence encodes CASSQGGRGLQETQYF.

This chain uses TRBV10-3 with TRBJ2-1; 11 bases agree with TRBD2. The CDR3 extends over 16 amino acids. Germline V lookup: CDR1 ENHRY, CDR2 SYGVKD. J was trimmed by 9 bases and V by 4 bases; bases with no gene match: 11. Here the CDR3 DNA reads TGTGCCATCAGTGGACTAGCGGGACAGTCACTCCGTGAGCAGTTCTTC. Translated, it gives CAISGLAGQSLREQFF.

This clonotype was counted only a few times. The chain recombines TRBV6-1 with TRBJ2-7; 7 nucleotides line up with TRBD1. The germline CDR1 and CDR2 sequences are MNHNS and SASEGT. This CDR3 has 14 amino acids. The J segment lost 3 bases and the V segment lost 5 bases, leaving 7 bases of the junction unmatched. DNA of the CDR3: TGTGCCAGCAGTATGGGACAGTATTACTACGAGCAGTACTTC. Its protein is CASSMGQYYYEQYF.

The gene calls are TRBV6-5 and TRBJ2-5, with 9 bases aligning to TRBD2. Germline assignment: CDR1 MNHEY and CDR2 SVGAGI. The V and J ends lost 2 bases and 5 bases, in that order; junction bases with no gene match: 6. The CDR3 runs 15 residues. The CDR3 DNA reads as TGTGCCAGCAGTTACGGTGGCGGGAGGGGGGAGACCCAGTACTTC. This encodes CASSYGGGRGETQYF.

This clonotype was detected a few times. This chain connects TRBV15 to TRBJ2-4; TRBD2 is a possible D gene (5 bases). The CDR3 is 13 residues long. Germline assignment: CDR1 LNHNV and CDR2 YYDKDF (reference sequence). V lost 2 bases and J lost 8, with 10 bases in between. The CDR3: CATSRRGRDIQYF. The CDR3 region has the DNA TGTGCCACCAGCAGACGGGGTAGGGACATTCAGTACTTC.

There are a few counts of this clonotype. The V and J genes are TRBV10-3 and TRBJ2-3; perhaps TRBD2 as D (6 bases). The CDR3 runs to 16 residues. Germline lookup yields CDR1 ENHRY and CDR2 SYGVKD. Trimming took off 0 bases at V and 4 bases at J, with 14 bases between the two ends. The CDR3 loop reads CAISESWGVNPDTQYF. The CDR3 DNA reads TGTGCCATCAGTGAGTCGTGGGGGGTTAATCCAGATACGCAGTATTTT.

V and J are TRBV12-3 or TRBV12-4 and TRBJ1-1; TRBD1 matches 7 bases. The CDR3 sequence is 13 residues long. V shed 7 bases and J 6 bases; nucleotides not matched to a gene: 8. CDR3 nucleotides: TGTGCCAGCACTCGGGGACAGTTGGCTGAAGCTTTCTTT. Translating it yields CASTRGQLAEAFF.

This clonotype was recorded a few times. The chain combines TRBV20-1 with TRBJ2-1; D may be TRBD2 (7 bases). The germline CDR1 and CDR2 sequences are DFQATT and SNEGSKA (reference sequence). Trimming stripped 6 bases from V and 5 bases from J, with 20 bases between. The CDR3 contains 15 residues. The CDR3, as DNA: TGCAGTGCCTCCAGCGGGACAAGAGGGGACAATGAGCAGTTCTTC. Translating gives CSASSGTRGDNEQFF.

The chain has TRBV20-1 and TRBJ2-1, with no clear D. V was pared by 5 bases and J by 7 bases, with 6 bases between. Germline V gene data show CDR1 as DFQATT and CDR2 as SNEGSKA (reference sequence). The CDR3 is made up of 10 amino acids. The CDR3 region is CSAEVNEQFF. The CDR3 nucleotides are TGCAGTGCTGAAGTTAATGAGCAGTTCTTC.

In this sample, this clonotype turned up many times. J is TRBJ2-2 and V is TRBV7-2, with 10 positions matching TRBD2. This CDR3 has 15 amino acids. V was pared by 4 bases and J by 2 bases, with 1 base of the junction left unmatched. CDR1 and CDR2 from the germline V gene are SGHTA and FQGNSA. The DNA for the CDR3 is TGTGCCAGCAGCTGGACTAGCGGCAACACCGGGGAGCTGTTTTTT. Its protein is CASSWTSGNTGELFF.

The V and J genes are TRBV5-1 and TRBJ2-7, with 8 nucleotides matching TRBD1. The germline V gene has CDR1 SGHRS and CDR2 YFSETQ. J lost 6 bases, V lost 5 bases, and 4 bases had no gene match. The CDR3 spans 12 residues. The chain's CDR3 is CASRQTGGEQYF. The CDR3 DNA is TGCGCCAGCAGGCAAACAGGGGGCGAGCAGTACTTC. The full variable domain, rest sourced from reference TRBV5-1 and TRBJ2-7, is KAGVTQTPRYLIKTRGQQVTLSCSPISGHRSVSWYQQTPGQGLQFLFEYFSETQRNKGNFPGRFSGRQFSNSRSEMNVSTLELGDSALYLCASRQTGGEQYFGPGTRLTVT.

There are a few counts of this clonotype. The CDR3 nucleotides read TGTGCCAGCAGTGAATTCAGGGGAGAGACCCAGTACTTC. The encoded protein is CASSEFRGETQYF. This chain joins TRBV25-1 and TRBJ2-5, with a possible D match to TRBD1 (6 bases). CDR1 MGHDK and CDR2 SYGVNS come from the germline V gene. Trimming shortened V by 1 base and J by 4 bases, and 7 bases separated the two germline ends. The CDR3 spans 13 residues.

This clonotype was seen a handful of times. The chain has TRBV12-3 or TRBV12-4 and TRBJ2-1, with 10 bases aligning to TRBD2. The CDR3 spans 16 residues. J lost 8 bases, V lost 0 bases, and 7 bases had no gene match. CDR3 loop: CASSLARPSGRYEQFF. For the CDR3, the DNA is TGTGCCAGCAGTTTAGCGCGCCCTAGCGGGAGATATGAGCAGTTCTTC.

The rearrangement uses TRBV2 and TRBJ2-7, with D perhaps TRBD1 or TRBD2 (5 bases each). This CDR3 has 14 amino acids. Germline V gives CDR1 SNHLY, CDR2 FYNNEI. Trimming shortened V by 5 bases and J by 2 bases, and 13 bases separated the two germline ends. CDR3 in DNA: TGTGCCAGCAGTAGGGGAGAACCCGCCTACGAGCAGTACTTC. Translation: CASSRGEPAYEQYF.

The CDR3 DNA is TGCAGTGCTAGTTCTAGCGAAAGAGGAACCGGGGAGCTGTTTTTT. It encodes CSASSSERGTGELFF. The chain uses TRBV20-1 and TRBJ2-2; TRBD2 might be the D (6 bases). The CDR3 totals 15 residues. The V and J ends lost 3 bases and 5 bases respectively, with 16 bases between them. CDR1 DFQATT and CDR2 SNEGSKA come from the germline V gene (reference sequence).

This chain uses TRBV12-3 or TRBV12-4 with TRBJ2-3, with D possibly TRBD1 on 6 matching bases. V dropped 5 bases and J dropped 0 bases, with 12 bases sitting between them. The CDR3 runs to 15 residues. CDR3 nucleotide sequence: TGTGCCAGCAGTCCGACAGGACGTAGCACAGATACGCAGTATTTT. Translation: CASSPTGRSTDTQYF.

This clonotype is a singleton in its sample. The chain employs TRBV5-1 and TRBJ2-1; 8 bases align to TRBD2. The CDR3 covers 17 residues. Germline lookup yields CDR1 SGHRS and CDR2 YFSETQ. Trimming removed 5 bases from V and 6 bases from J; junction bases left unmatched: 16. The CDR3 DNA is TGCGCCAGCAGGCTTGGGGGCCGGGAGGGCCCTTCCAATGAGCAGTTCTTC. Its translation is CASRLGGREGPSNEQFF.

This clonotype showed up just a few times. This chain uses TRBV28 with TRBJ1-1; D not certain. The CDR3 covers 11 residues. Germline V gives CDR1 MDHEN, CDR2 SYDVKM. Trimming cost V 5 bases and J 1 base, with 2 bases left between them. Written as DNA, the CDR3 is TGTGCCAGCAGTAAGAACACTGAAGCTTTCTTT. The encoded protein is CASSKNTEAFF.

As DNA, the CDR3 is TGTGCCATCACAGGCGGCCGTGGGGAGCAGTACTTC. Amino acids: CAITGGRGEQYF. The chain is built from TRBV10-3 and TRBJ2-7; D unresolved. This CDR3 contains 12 residues. V lost 7 bases and J 7 bases, leaving 14 bases between the germline ends. The germline gives CDR1 ENHRY, CDR2 SYGVKD.

This clonotype appeared a few times. The J gene is TRBJ2-5, the V gene TRBV20-1; D is possibly TRBD1 (5 bases). The CDR3 sequence is 16 residues long. Trimming shortened V by 3 bases and J by 1 base, and 18 bases separated the two germline ends. The germline CDR1 and CDR2 sequences are DFQATT and SNEGSKA (reference sequence). This chain's CDR3 is CSASSPQGVPQETQYF. DNA of the CDR3: TGCAGTGCTAGTAGCCCCCAGGGCGTACCCCAAGAGACCCAGTACTTC.